These 21 T cell receptor beta chains share one sample of origin, sequenced in a study of Ad26.COV2.S vaccination and SARS-CoV-2 variants (dated by TCRdb to 2020 to 2022). Library creation used the immunoSEQ multiplex PCR assay. Not all clones reach the TCRdb copy of this immuneACCESS table, which keeps in-frame sequences only. Checked studies attribute under half of the gap to unresolved V genes and leave the rest unexplained. The sample includes 350,000 to 500,000 clones, with around 90% observed a single time. More than 9% of the sample is in the top ten clones. The treatment or condition label here, explained by the study, means: roughly 19 received Ad26.COV2.S at low or high dose, single or two shots; about five received placebo; per-sample allocation not given. Repertoires of vaccine and placebo recipients were sequenced from samples taken on day 63 after the first injection. This specimen consisted of peripheral blood, obtained in a trial of Ad26.COV2.S vaccine versus placebo. The receptors stem from a person aged 18-60 years who received the Ad26.COV2.S COVID-19 vaccine or a placebo.

The chain recombines TRBV7-2 with TRBJ2-7, with D possibly TRBD1 on 5 matching bases. CDR1 and CDR2 (germline): SGHTA, FQGNSA. Trimming pared 2 bases from V and 7 bases from J, leaving 18 bases between. This CDR3 contains 15 residues. CDR3 sequence reads: CASSLTAGQLSEQYF. The CDR3 DNA reads as TGTGCCAGCAGCTTAACGGCAGGGCAGTTGAGTGAGCAGTACTTC.

V usage is TRBV19 and J usage is TRBJ2-5; 7 bases match TRBD1. Germline values: CDR1 LNHDA, CDR2 SQIVND (reference sequence). The CDR3 runs 16 residues. V gave up 3 bases and J gave up 5 bases; unmatched junction bases: 12. CDR3 loop: CASSIETGLLWETQYF. For the CDR3, the DNA is TGTGCCAGTAGTATCGAGACAGGGCTGTTGTGGGAGACCCAGTACTTC.

The chain links TRBV2 to TRBJ1-1, with TRBD1 as a possible D gene (6 bases). The CDR3 runs 14 residues. Germline CDR1 reads SNHLY; CDR2 reads FYNNEI. V lost 3 bases and J 4 bases, leaving 12 bases between the germline ends. The CDR3 sequence: CASSEAGEGTEAFF. Here the CDR3 DNA reads TGTGCCAGCAGTGAGGCAGGGGAGGGCACTGAAGCTTTCTTT.

The chain uses TRBV3-1 (or the pseudogene TRBV3-2) and TRBJ1-5; D is possibly TRBD1 (5 bases). The CDR3 consists of 14 residues. The germline V gene encodes CDR1 LGHDT and CDR2 YNNKEL (reference sequence). With 0 bases removed from V and 4 bases from J, the gap between germline ends came to 7 bases. CDR3 loop: CASSQDKGNQPQHF. The CDR3 region has the DNA TGTGCCAGCAGCCAAGACAAGGGGAATCAGCCCCAGCATTTT.

With respect to this clone: The sample carries other DNA sequences with the same CDR3. This rearrangement joins TRBV27 to TRBJ2-1; 8 positions match TRBD2. This CDR3 has 15 amino acids. V trimming: 6 bases; J trimming: 3 bases; junction bases outside the gene matches: 7. Germline V lookup: CDR1 MNHEY, CDR2 SMNVEV (reference sequence). In DNA form, the CDR3 reads TGTGCCAGCAGCCCCCAAAGCGGGAGCTACAATGAGCAGTTCTTC. As protein: CASSPQSGSYNEQFF.

The V and J genes are TRBV10-3 and TRBJ2-1; 14 nucleotides align to TRBD2. V lost 2 bases and J lost 0; bases outside the gene matches: 9. Germline V lookup: CDR1 ENHRY, CDR2 SYGVKD. This CDR3 is built from 20 residues. CDR3 DNA sequence: TGTGCCATCAGTGAGCCTGGACTAGCGGGAGGTCCGAGCTCCTACAATGAGCAGTTCTTC. Its protein product is CAISEPGLAGGPSSYNEQFF.

V is TRBV18 and J is TRBJ1-1; no firm D call. Trimming stripped 6 bases from V and 7 bases from J, with 9 bases between. CDR1 KGHSH and CDR2 LQKENI come from the germline V gene. CDR3 length equals 11 residues. The CDR3 spells CASSKRDEAFF. The CDR3 DNA reads TGTGCCAGCTCGAAAAGGGATGAAGCTTTCTTT.

V gene TRBV7-3 combines with J gene TRBJ1-2; a possible D gene is TRBD1 (6 bases). The germline V gene has CDR1 SGHTA and CDR2 FQGTGA. CDR3 size: 13 residues. Trimming took 5 bases from V and 4 from J, leaving 11 bases between them. CDR3 loop: CASSVQGSYGYTF. CDR3 bases: TGTGCCAGCAGCGTACAGGGTTCCTATGGCTACACCTTC.

This clone occurred once. This chain connects TRBV7-2 to TRBJ2-7, with TRBD2 matching 11 bases. V was pared by 1 base and J by 5 bases, with 13 bases of the junction left unmatched. Germline V gene data show CDR1 as SGHTA and CDR2 as FQGNSA. The CDR3 sequence is 18 residues long. The CDR3 DNA is TGTGCCAGCAGCTTAGTTCCGCTACTAGCGGGAGTCAGCAACGAGCAGTACTTC. This gives the protein CASSLVPLLAGVSNEQYF.

The chain joins TRBV4-3 to TRBJ2-7; 11 bases map to TRBD2. The junction had 4 bases not matched to a gene; V was cut back by 3 bases and J by 0 bases. This CDR3 is 16 amino acids long. Germline loops: CDR1 LGHNA, CDR2 YSLEER. The chain's CDR3 is CASSQALAGVSYEQYF. The CDR3 coding sequence is TGCGCCAGCAGCCAGGCACTAGCGGGGGTCTCCTACGAGCAGTACTTC.

This rearrangement joins TRBV7-8 to TRBJ2-1; TRBD2 aligns across 8 bases. V gave up 7 bases and J gave up 3 bases; unmatched junction bases: 5. The CDR3 is made up of 14 amino acids. CDR1 and CDR2 (germline): SGHVS, FQNEAQ. Written as DNA, the CDR3 is TGTGCCAGCACCCTAGCGGGCCACTACAATGAGCAGTTCTTC. Protein sequence: CASTLAGHYNEQFF.

This clone was observed once. The genes are TRBV10-3 and TRBJ2-1; possible D gene TRBD2, 5 bases. V lost 8 bases and J 6 bases, leaving 11 bases between the germline ends. This CDR3 comprises 12 residues. Germline V lookup: CDR1 ENHRY, CDR2 SYGVKD. CDR3 DNA: TGTGCCATCGGTCCGGGGAGCAATGAGCAGTTCTTC. Translation gives CAIGPGSNEQFF.

This chain joins TRBV29-1 and TRBJ2-3; perhaps TRBD1 as D (6 bases). V was shortened by 2 bases and J by 4 bases, with 10 bases between the two germline ends. In germline, CDR1 is SQVTM, CDR2 ANQGSEA. The CDR3 spans 13 residues. This CDR3 reads CSVETGGADTQYF. CDR3 sequence (DNA): TGCAGCGTTGAAACTGGGGGCGCAGATACGCAGTATTTT.

The chain employs TRBV6-2 or TRBV6-3 and TRBJ2-5; maybe TRBD2 (6 bases). V was pared by 2 bases and J by 1 base, with 26 bases between. CDR3 length: 20 amino acids. The germline V gene encodes CDR1 MNHEY and CDR2 SVGEGT. CDR3 coding DNA: TGTGCCAGCAGTTACAACCCAGGCCGAGATAAGGGACTGGCCCAAGAGACCCAGTACTTC. This codes for CASSYNPGRDKGLAQETQYF.

The rearrangement uses TRBV12-5 and TRBJ1-1; TRBD1 matches at 8 bases. The CDR3 consists of 16 residues. Germline V gene data show CDR1 as LGHNT and CDR2 as FRNRAP. V was pared by 6 bases and J by 7 bases, with 16 bases of the junction left unmatched. The CDR3 nucleotides read TGTGCTAGTGGGACAGGGGTAGCCGGAGAACTCCATGAAGCTTTCTTT. Its protein is CASGTGVAGELHEAFF.

The chain has TRBV5-1 and TRBJ2-7; no firm D call. V lost 1 base and J lost 5, with 13 bases in between. Germline V gives CDR1 SGHRS, CDR2 YFSETQ. The CDR3 contains 14 residues. CDR3 nucleotide sequence: TGCGCCAGCAGCTTGTTGTACCAGGACGACGAGCAGTACTTC. Translated: CASSLLYQDDEQYF. The whole variable domain, remainder taken from reference TRBV5-1 and TRBJ2-7, is KAGVTQTPRYLIKTRGQQVTLSCSPISGHRSVSWYQQTPGQGLQFLFEYFSETQRNKGNFPGRFSGRQFSNSRSEMNVSTLELGDSALYLCASSLLYQDDEQYFGPGTRLTVT.

The gene calls are TRBV29-1 and TRBJ2-2; 9 positions match TRBD2. The V segment lost 8 bases and the J segment 4 bases; nucleotides outside the gene matches: 5. The germline V gene encodes CDR1 SQVTM and CDR2 ANQGSEA. This CDR3 spans 13 amino acids. CDR3 region: CSCSGSRTGELFF. CDR3 coding DNA: TGCAGCTGTAGCGGGAGCCGCACCGGGGAGCTGTTTTTT.

This clone showed up just once. The chain recombines TRBV9 with TRBJ2-1; a weak D match, TRBD2 (5 bases). This CDR3 is 15 amino acids long. Germline V gene lookup returns CDR1 SGDLS and CDR2 YYNGEE. The V and J ends lost 5 bases and 3 bases respectively, with 15 bases between them. CDR3 DNA: TGTGCCAGCAGGGGGTCCAGGAGGTTCTACAATGAGCAGTTCTTC. As protein: CASRGSRRFYNEQFF.

V and J are TRBV27 and TRBJ1-5, with 7 bases identical to TRBD1. This CDR3 is built from 13 residues. V shed 5 bases, J shed 4 bases, and the junction held 2 bases outside the gene matches. The V gene's germline CDR1 is MNHEY and CDR2 SMNVEV (reference sequence). CDR3 coding DNA: TGTGCCAGCAGTAAGACAGGGAATCAGCCCCAGCATTTT. Its protein is CASSKTGNQPQHF.

The sample holds one count of this clone. The CDR3 DNA is TGTGCCAGCAGCCACGACAGGGGTGGGAACACTGAAGCTTTCTTT. This sequence encodes CASSHDRGGNTEAFF. This rearrangement joins TRBV5-4 to TRBJ1-1, with 8 bases aligning to TRBD1. The ends lost 4 bases at V and 1 base at J; junction bases unmatched: 6. The CDR3 is 15 amino acids. Germline-derived CDR1 and CDR2 are SGHNT and YYREEE (reference sequence).

The chain couples TRBV11-1 to TRBJ2-1; D gene uncertain. V was clipped by 0 bases and J by 4 bases, with 4 bases between them. Germline V gene lookup returns CDR1 SGHAT and CDR2 FQDESV (reference sequence). There are 13 residues in the CDR3. The CDR3 protein is CASSLALYNEQFF. In DNA form, the CDR3 reads TGTGCCAGCAGCTTAGCCTTATACAATGAGCAGTTCTTC.